This T cell receptor (beta chain) was captured in a study of beta chain features in type 1 diabetes. Overall study results and limits: All four CD4+ subsets of Type 1 diabetes patients contained TCRB CDR3s that were moderately but significantly shorter.

A CD45RO/CCR7/CD25/CD127/CD95/CD27 panel sorted naive, central memory, regulatory and stem cell-like memory CD4+ cells. Details on this clone: Its antigen is unknown.

Expressed TCRB transcripts were sequenced because the isolated RNA had all been reverse transcribed beforehand. Some clones are missing from TCRdb's copy, which holds only in-frame ones; the method was immunoSEQ multiplex PCR. The sample shows roughly 260,000 clones, around 21% of them seen only once. CDR1 and CDR2 (germline): LGHNA, YSLEER. V lost 5 bases, J lost 4 bases, and 12 bases lay in between. The CDR3 covers 14 residues. This chain joins TRBV4-3 and TRBJ1-5; D remains unclear. The receptor was isolated from a woman in her thirties or forties with type 1 diabetes. Sequencing input: naive CD4+ T cells from blood. CDR3 coding DNA: TGCGCCAGCAGCGTCTCGAGTGTTAATCAGCCCCAGCATTTT. It specifies CASSVSSVNQPQHF.